This T cell receptor (beta chain) was identified in a study of T cells in Graves' hyperthyroidism and ophthalmopathy. Study-wide points: Blood shared most expanded thyroid clonotypes above 0.001.

Germline CDR1 is SEHNR and CDR2 is FQNEAQ (reference sequence). Germline trimming cut 2 bases from V and 6 bases from J; bases unmatched to any gene: 3. CDR3 length: 16 amino acids. Points on this clonotype: What it recognizes is unknown.

Researchers amplified the TCR beta CDR3 regions from RNA transcripts. A first-round RT-PCR of the TCR CDR3 used the HTBI primer set. TCRdb processed the multiplex PCR reads anew with MiXCR; each CDR3 protein has one entry. The repertoire includes 300,000 to 400,000 distinct CDR3 sequences, about 15% of them detected once, and around 20% sits in the top ten. V and J are TRBV7-9 and TRBJ2-4; 14 nucleotides align to TRBD2. Sequenced input: blood. The TCR originated in a woman under 40 with Graves' ophthalmopathy. The CDR3 here is CASSLMGLAGVNIQYF. Here the CDR3 DNA reads TGTGCCAGCAGCTTAATGGGACTAGCGGGGGTAAACATTCAGTACTTC. Looking up the rest from reference TRBV7-9 and TRBJ2-4 gives the full variable domain: DTGVSQNPRHKITKRGQNVTFRCDPISEHNRLYWYRQTLGQGPEFLTYFQNEAQLEKSRLLSDRFSAERPKGSFSTLEIQRTEQGDSAMYLCASSLMGLAGVNIQYFGAGTRLSVL.